This section outlines one T cell receptor (beta chain) sequence together with its context. What it binds is not known. The record originates from a study of cytomegalovirus exposure and HLA in healthy donors. Study-wide results and limits: In a later analysis, a missense DCLRE1C variant was linked to TCR beta V- and J-gene trimming. Previous analysis showed most TCR beta V segments were productive about 87% or about 30% of the time. Rarity held for most TCR sequences, but there were some public TCRs that occurred in many donors.

PCR employed 60 Vbeta and 13 Jbeta primers. Some clones are missing from TCRdb's copy, which holds only in-frame ones; the method was immunoSEQ multiplex PCR. The sample has about 86,000 clones, 70% to 80% seen once. The CDR3 totals 17 residues. The J segment lost 0 bases and the V segment lost 3 bases, leaving 11 bases of the junction unmatched. Germline assignment: CDR1 MGHDK and CDR2 SYGVNS. The sample comprised PBMCs. This clonotype was sampled from a man in his 60s in good health and CMV-seronegative. This chain connects TRBV25-1 to TRBJ2-7; 7 bases match TRBD2. In DNA, the CDR3 is TGTGCCAGCAGTGATCGTCTGGCGGGAGTGAGCTCCTACGAGCAGTACTTC. Translating it yields CASSDRLAGVSSYEQYF.